This T cell receptor (beta chain) was found in a study of beta chain features in type 1 diabetes (dated by TCRdb to 2017 to 2018). Background for the entire study: Mean age, gender distribution, total cell number and subset yield did not differ between patients and healthy donors. A total of 100 million to 140 million sorted cells were examined across all samples, and the number of cells per subset was strongly correlated with RNA yield. The study compared the TCRB repertoires of sorted circulating CD4+ T cell subsets in recently diagnosed type 1 diabetes patients with those in matched healthy donors. Regulatory and stem cell-like memory subsets were obtained from only 8 patients and roughly 8 healthy donors, while naive and central memory subsets were obtained from all 30 or so donors. Findings and caveats that apply to the study as a whole: At VDJ recombination sites, type 1 diabetes patients had fewer insertions and more deleted nucleotides, which implies abnormalities in thymic rearrangement. Shorter templates might have been favored by PCR, but patient and control samples were amplified and corrected together, so both groups would have been affected equally by any skew. HLA sub-analyses involved small numbers of individuals, so any influence of HLA type on TCRB rearrangement remained unresolved. Naive, central memory and regulatory TCRB repertoires appeared to be more similar among patients than among healthy donors. A moderate but significant shortening of TCRB CDR3 length was observed in type 1 diabetes patients in all four CD4+ subsets. Because cDNA rather than genomic DNA was sequenced, highly expressing activated cells could have been over-represented, although no difference in activation and CD3 levels was found between groups.

Spanning cysteine to phenylalanine, the CDR3 consists of 13 amino acids. The read is trimmed to its CDR3 DNA, 39 bases read in frame from base 1. V gives up 2 bases and J gives up 1 base, and the segment between their germline ends measures 8 bases. Reading the germline V gene (reference sequence) gives CDR1 GTSNPN and CDR2 SVGIG. Each donor gave one peripheral blood draw, approximately 0.11 L on average, collected into heparinised tubes. Naive, central memory, regulatory and stem cell-like memory CD4+ T cells were sorted on a BD FACSAria II using a panel including CD45RO, CCR7, CD25, CD127, CD95 and CD27. Every sorted population had a purity above 98%. PBMCs were isolated immediately by Lymphoprep density gradient centrifugation and stained directly without culture. Samples were stained and sorted in pairs, with one healthy donor and one patient per experiment, so that batch effects were minimized.

The entire amount of isolated RNA was reverse transcribed using the High Capacity cDNA Reverse Transcription Kit, so the sequenced TCRB transcripts were expressed ones. Deep immunoSEQ sequencing was applied to naive, central memory and regulatory T cell samples, giving an average of around 4 million total reads per sample. Sorted cells were lysed in RLT buffer, and RNA was extracted using DNase-treated RNeasy Micro or Mini kits according to cell number. To prevent cross-contamination, each cell subset was processed individually, whereas patient and healthy donor samples were processed jointly. Using the immunoSEQ multiplex PCR, TCRB sequences were amplified from cDNA into 87-bp fragments spanning the CDR3 region. Sequencing of the amplicons was done on the Illumina HiSeq platform. Per the authors' processing: Synthetic template baselines were used to correct PCR bias computationally, reads within Hamming distance 2 were collapsed together, and singletons that could not be merged were discarded. Reads were aligned against IMGT so that V, D and J genes, CDR3 length and insertions or deletions at six rearrangement sites could be assigned. Within each subset, clonotype counts were normalized to sorted cell number, after which true diversity and Gini coefficients were computed with the tcR R package. Repertoire sharing was quantified using the overlap coefficient calculated on TCRB nucleotide sequences. Out-of-frame TCRB sequences from naive cells were analyzed as a proxy for the pre-selection repertoire. Held by TCRdb, this immuneACCESS table contains in-frame sequences only and omits some clones. Under half of the omission traces to an unresolved V gene where checked; the cause of the rest is unknown. That table furnishes V, J and clone size, whereas the DNA furnished D and trimming. The sample includes under 450,000 clones, with more than 13% observed a single time. The ten biggest clones cover approximately 0.019% of the sample.

Concerning this clone itself: Its target antigen remains unknown. No base-level quality is on record; no much larger clone is a single base apart. Other DNA sequences in the same sample also yield this CDR3.

This receptor was taken from a woman under 30 in good health. The rearranged segments are TRBV30 and TRBJ1-1, and possibly TRBD1, on 6 matching bases. Sequenced sample: naive CD4+ T cells from blood. The sample's cell subset or site label is to be understood as: true naive CD4+ T cells. The CDR3 is CAWSKQGNTEAFF. The bases read TGTGCCTGGAGTAAACAGGGGAACACTGAAGCTTTCTTT.